This entry describes one T cell receptor (beta chain). Original analysis: For nucleated cells, counts were estimated from reference gene primer amplification. Measured with immunoSEQ multiplex PCR; TCRdb has only the in-frame clones, and not every one. Clonal size and the V and J genes are those of that table, whereas D and trimming came from the DNA. The table lists about 170,000 clones, 83% of them singletons. The germline V gene encodes CDR1 SGHDN and CDR2 FVKESK. The CDR3 is 16 amino acids. V shed 1 base and J 3 bases; nucleotides not matched to a gene: 7. The sample is drawn from a study of blood T cell repertoires in COVID-19. About the research overall: Nucleic acid was either cDNA or gDNA, and it came from T cells, B-cell-depleted T cells, or PBMCs.

The chain links TRBV14 to TRBJ2-3; 7 bases agree with TRBD1. Sequencing used peripheral blood. The receptor's source is an elderly woman with acute or convalescent COVID-19. The CDR3 loop reads CASSQATGVLTDTQYF. The CDR3 DNA is TGTGCCAGCAGCCAAGCCACAGGGGTCCTTACAGATACGCAGTATTTT.